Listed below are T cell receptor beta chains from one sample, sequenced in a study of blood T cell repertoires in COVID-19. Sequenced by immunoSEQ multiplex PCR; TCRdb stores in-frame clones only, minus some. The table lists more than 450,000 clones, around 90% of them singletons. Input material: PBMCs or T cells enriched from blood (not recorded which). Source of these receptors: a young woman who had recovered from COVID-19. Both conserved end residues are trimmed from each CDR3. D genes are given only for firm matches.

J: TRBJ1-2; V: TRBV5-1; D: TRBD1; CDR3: ASSSMGQGADGYT
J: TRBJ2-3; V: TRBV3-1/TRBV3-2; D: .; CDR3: ASSQDLAGDTQY
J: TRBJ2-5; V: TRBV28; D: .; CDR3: ASRKGGRSETQY
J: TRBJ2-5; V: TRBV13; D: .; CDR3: ASSLGAGGYQETQY
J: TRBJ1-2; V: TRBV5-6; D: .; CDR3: ASSKGELNYGYT
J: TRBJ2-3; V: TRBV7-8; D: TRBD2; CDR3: ASSLEFVWRGGSDTQY
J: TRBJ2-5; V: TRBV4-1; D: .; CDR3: ASSLFARGLQETQY
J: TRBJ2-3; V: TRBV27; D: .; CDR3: ASSSGFTDTQY
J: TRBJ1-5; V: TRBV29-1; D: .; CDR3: SVGGRGNQPQH
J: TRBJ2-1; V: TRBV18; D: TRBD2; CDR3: ASSFPRGGGAEDEQF
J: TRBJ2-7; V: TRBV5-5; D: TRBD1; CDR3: ASSLRTGRMGPTYEQY
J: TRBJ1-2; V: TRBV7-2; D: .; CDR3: ASSLADRLYGYT
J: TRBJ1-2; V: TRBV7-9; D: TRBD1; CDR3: ASSLGTGRGFGGYT
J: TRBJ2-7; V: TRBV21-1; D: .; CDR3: ASSKVRGTGMYEQY
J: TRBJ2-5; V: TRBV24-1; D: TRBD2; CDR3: ATSDLGSSGGAAETQY
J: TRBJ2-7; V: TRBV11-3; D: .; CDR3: ASSDPMAGVEQY
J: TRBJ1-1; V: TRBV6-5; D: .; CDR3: ASSLPQENTEAF
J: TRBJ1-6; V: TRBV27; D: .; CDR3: ASSYEGAGNSPLH
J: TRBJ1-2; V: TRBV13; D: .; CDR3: ASSRGRGSIGYT
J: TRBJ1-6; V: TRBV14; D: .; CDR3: ASSQNPSGTLH
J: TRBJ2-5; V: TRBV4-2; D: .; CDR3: ASSQAPADFQETQY
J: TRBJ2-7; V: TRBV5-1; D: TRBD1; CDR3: ASSPPKGQGAIGDSRNVYEQY
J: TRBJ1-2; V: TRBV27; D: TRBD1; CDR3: ASSPGGGNYGYT
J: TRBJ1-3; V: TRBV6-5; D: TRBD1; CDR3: ASSPRETGDNTIY
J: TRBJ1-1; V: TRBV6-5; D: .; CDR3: ASSPPTGRAF
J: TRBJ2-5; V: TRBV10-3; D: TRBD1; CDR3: ATSEGGRETQY
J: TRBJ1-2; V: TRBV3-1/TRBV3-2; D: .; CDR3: ASSQGETGYT
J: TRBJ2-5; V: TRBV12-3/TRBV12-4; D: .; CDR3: ASSLKETQY
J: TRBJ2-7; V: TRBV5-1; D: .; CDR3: ASSLVQGLDEQY
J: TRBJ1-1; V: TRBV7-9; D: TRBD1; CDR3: ASSAQGRWEAF
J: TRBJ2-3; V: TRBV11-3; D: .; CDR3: ASSPAGAGLDTQY
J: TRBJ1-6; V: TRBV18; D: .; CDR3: ASSPEGAAPLH